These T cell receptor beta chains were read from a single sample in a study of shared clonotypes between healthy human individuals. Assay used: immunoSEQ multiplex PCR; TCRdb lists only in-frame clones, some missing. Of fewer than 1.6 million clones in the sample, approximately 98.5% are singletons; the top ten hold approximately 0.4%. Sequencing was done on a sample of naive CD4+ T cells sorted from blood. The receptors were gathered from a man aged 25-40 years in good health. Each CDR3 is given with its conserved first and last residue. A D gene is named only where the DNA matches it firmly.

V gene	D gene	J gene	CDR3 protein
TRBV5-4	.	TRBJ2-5	CASSLVSRESETQYF
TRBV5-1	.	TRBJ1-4	CASGRDGGDEKLFF
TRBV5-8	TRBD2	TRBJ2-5	CASSLDGRAGETQYF
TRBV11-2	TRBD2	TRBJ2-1	CASSSSLLLAGFGNEQFF
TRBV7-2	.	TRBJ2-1	CASSFAWDEQFF
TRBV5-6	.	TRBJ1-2	CASSLVGVHYGYTF
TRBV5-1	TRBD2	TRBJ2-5	CASSPARLAGKETQYF
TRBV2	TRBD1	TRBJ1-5	CASSPGTGGPQPQHF
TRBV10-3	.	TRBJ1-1	CAISEFGLSAFEAFF
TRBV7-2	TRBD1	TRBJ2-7	CASSVDRDYEQYF
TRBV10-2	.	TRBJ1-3	CASSDGGNTIYF
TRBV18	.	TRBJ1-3	CASSPLGAEGNTIYF
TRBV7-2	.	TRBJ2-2	CASSLVASNTGELFF
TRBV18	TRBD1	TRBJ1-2	CASSRDRGRSPNYGYTF
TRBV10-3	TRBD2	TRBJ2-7	CAIRKRLAGGFEQYF
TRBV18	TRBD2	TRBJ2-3	CASSPPRLAGGEDTQYF
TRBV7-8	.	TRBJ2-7	CASSLRPGLSYEQYF
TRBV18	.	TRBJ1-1	CASSRGGMNTEAFF
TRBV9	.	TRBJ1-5	CASSPGQWVNQPQHF
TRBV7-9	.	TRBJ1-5	CASSLGEGNQPQHF
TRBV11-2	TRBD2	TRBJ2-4	CASSLLRSRGLGKNIQYF
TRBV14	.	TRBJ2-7	CASSQVGPEFSYEQYF
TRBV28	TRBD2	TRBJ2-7	CASSSKLTSGSRYEQYF
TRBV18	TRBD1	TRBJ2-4	CASSPRDSPRKAKNIQYF
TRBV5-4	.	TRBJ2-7	CASSLVGVEQYF
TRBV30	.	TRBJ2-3	CAWSSGSPGSDTQYF
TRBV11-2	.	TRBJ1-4	CASSLLRGQARTNEKLFF
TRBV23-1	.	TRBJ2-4	CASSQSGPGASDYIQYF
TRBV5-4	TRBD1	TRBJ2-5	CASSAGQGIRETQYF
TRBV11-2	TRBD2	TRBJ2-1	CASRTGTRSSDEQFF
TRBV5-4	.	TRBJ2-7	CASSLRGARRDEQYF
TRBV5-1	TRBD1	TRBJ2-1	CASSLGTGSYNEQFF
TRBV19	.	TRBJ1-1	CASSILGNQNTEAFF
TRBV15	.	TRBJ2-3	CATSRVFRGRTDTQYF
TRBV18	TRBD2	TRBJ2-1	CASSPFTGTSGSRNEQFF
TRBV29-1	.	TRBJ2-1	CSVGASSYNEQFF
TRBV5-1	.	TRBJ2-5	CASSKTGGGETQYF
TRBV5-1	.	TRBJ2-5	CASSYSLPGETQYF
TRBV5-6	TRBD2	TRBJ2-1	CASSLAGGSANNEQFF
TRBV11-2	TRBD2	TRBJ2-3	CASSPWSGLARTSTDTQYF
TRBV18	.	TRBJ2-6	CASSPWRRISGANVLTF
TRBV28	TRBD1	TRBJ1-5	CASSLVWDRGNFGNQPQHF
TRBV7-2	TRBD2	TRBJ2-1	CASSFSSGRAGNEQFF
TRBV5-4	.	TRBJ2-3	CASRLEIFTDTQYF
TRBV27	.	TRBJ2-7	CASRSRGYEQYF
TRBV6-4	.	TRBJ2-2	CASSPRNGGELFF
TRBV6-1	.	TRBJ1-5	CASSVRDSNQPQHF
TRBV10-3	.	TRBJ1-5	CAISVAGDQPQHF